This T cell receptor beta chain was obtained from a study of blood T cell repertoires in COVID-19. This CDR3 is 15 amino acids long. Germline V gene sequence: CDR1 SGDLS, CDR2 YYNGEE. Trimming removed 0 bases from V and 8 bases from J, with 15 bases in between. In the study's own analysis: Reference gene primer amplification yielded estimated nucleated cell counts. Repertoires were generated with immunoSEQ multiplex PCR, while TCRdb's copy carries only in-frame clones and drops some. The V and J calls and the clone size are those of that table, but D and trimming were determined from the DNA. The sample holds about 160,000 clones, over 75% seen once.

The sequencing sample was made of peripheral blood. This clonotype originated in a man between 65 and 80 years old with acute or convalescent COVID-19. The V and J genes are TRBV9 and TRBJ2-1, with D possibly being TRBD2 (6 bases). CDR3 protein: CASSVVAAGYYEQFF. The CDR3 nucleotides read TGTGCCAGCAGCGTAGTTGCTGCGGGGTACTATGAGCAGTTCTTC.